The 21 T cell receptor beta chains listed next were all sequenced from one sample in a study of blood T cell repertoires in COVID-19. The protocol was immunoSEQ multiplex PCR, while the TCRdb copy is restricted to in-frame clones and leaves out a portion. Of about 100,000 clones listed, just over 85% were seen once; the top ten hold approximately 5.3%. The sample comprised peripheral blood. Receptors originate from a human donor in a cohort sampled during active COVID-19.

V is TRBV7-2 and J is TRBJ1-2; TRBD1 might be the D (5 bases). V dropped 5 bases and J dropped 5 bases, with 9 bases sitting between them. The germline V gene encodes CDR1 SGHTA and CDR2 FQGNSA. The CDR3 totals 12 residues. CDR3: CASSRGGYGYTF. DNA of the CDR3: TGTGCCAGCAGCCGGGGGGGTTATGGCTACACCTTC.

V gene TRBV7-2 combines with J gene TRBJ2-7, with D maybe TRBD2 (6 bases). The CDR3 runs to 15 residues. V was trimmed by 5 bases and J by 3 bases, leaving 17 bases between them. Per germline, CDR1 SGHTA and CDR2 FQGNSA. Here the CDR3 reads CASSMSRDWIYEQYF. CDR3 sequence (DNA): TGTGCCAGCAGCATGTCCCGGGACTGGATCTACGAGCAGTACTTC.

This clone has more than one count but fewer than ten. This chain joins TRBV5-4 and TRBJ1-1; maybe TRBD1 (5 bases). The CDR3 covers 13 residues. The V gene's germline CDR1 is SGHNT and CDR2 YYREEE (reference sequence). Trimming took 4 bases from V and 1 from J, leaving 8 bases between them. The CDR3 DNA follows: TGTGCCAGCAGCACGGACACGAACACTGAAGCTTTCTTT. Protein product: CASSTDTNTEAFF.

The chain carries TRBV4-2 and TRBJ2-1; D perhaps matches TRBD2 (6 bases). V lost 2 bases to trimming and J lost 6 bases, with 17 bases between them. The CDR3 has 16 residues. CDR1 and CDR2 from the germline V gene are LGHNA and YNFKEQ. CDR3: CASSQRAGGNFNEQFF. CDR3 bases: TGTGCCAGCAGCCAACGGGCCGGGGGTAATTTCAATGAGCAGTTCTTC.

This clone appeared a few times. V and J are TRBV3-1 (or the pseudogene TRBV3-2) and TRBJ1-6; the D gene is possibly TRBD1 (5 bases). This CDR3 has 14 amino acids. V gave up 1 base and J gave up 8 bases, with 9 bases separating them. Per germline, CDR1 LGHDT and CDR2 YNNKEL (reference sequence). CDR3 loop: CASSQGGAYSPLHF. The CDR3 nucleotides are TGTGCCAGCAGCCAAGGGGGCGCTTATTCACCCCTCCACTTT.

The gene calls are TRBV24-1 and TRBJ2-1; TRBD2 matches 7 bases. CDR3 length: 15 residues. In germline, CDR1 is KGHDR, CDR2 SFDVKD. J lost 6 bases, V lost 3 bases, and 7 bases had no gene match. CDR3 nucleotide sequence: TGTGCCACCAGTGATGGGGCGGGAGATGCCAATGAGCAGTTCTTC. Amino acid sequence: CATSDGAGDANEQFF.

The chain carries TRBV30 and TRBJ2-7, with TRBD1 matching over 7 bases. Unmatched junction bases numbered 17, after V lost 0 bases and J lost 3 bases. The CDR3 is made up of 18 amino acids. Germline V gene data show CDR1 as GTSNPN and CDR2 as SVGIG (reference sequence). In nucleotides, the CDR3 is TGTGCCTGGAGTGTACGTTCCCTTCTTAGGCCAGGGGGCTACGAGCAGTACTTC. Protein product: CAWSVRSLLRPGGYEQYF.

This chain uses TRBV5-1 with TRBJ1-4; possible D gene TRBD1, 5 bases. The germline V gene has CDR1 SGHRS and CDR2 YFSETQ. This CDR3 contains 15 residues. V lost 2 bases and J 3 bases, leaving 11 bases between the germline ends. The CDR3 protein is CASSFQGSSNEKLFF. In nucleotides, the CDR3 is TGCGCCAGCAGCTTTCAGGGTTCTTCTAATGAAAAACTGTTTTTT.

Points on this clone: The same CDR3 is also encoded by other DNA sequences in this sample. The chain is built from TRBV28 and TRBJ2-2; possibly TRBD1 for D (5 bases). The CDR3 sequence is 13 residues long. V shed 6 bases and J shed 5 bases, with 10 bases lying between them. CDR1 MDHEN and CDR2 SYDVKM come from the germline V gene. CDR3 sequence: CASRTQGTGELFF. In DNA, the CDR3 is TGTGCCAGCAGGACTCAGGGAACCGGGGAGCTGTTTTTT. Supplemented by reference TRBV28 and TRBJ2-2, the full variable domain reads DVKVTQSSRYLVKRTGEKVFLECVQDMDHENMFWYRQDPGLGLRLIYFSYDVKMKEKGDIPEGYSVSREKKERFSLILESASTNQTSMYLCASRTQGTGELFFGEGSRLTVL.

The chain is built from TRBV7-2 and TRBJ2-1; a possible D gene is TRBD2 (5 bases). V shed 2 bases and J shed 14 bases, with 19 bases lying between them. Per germline, CDR1 SGHTA and CDR2 FQGNSA. CDR3 size: 14 residues. CDR3 sequence (DNA): TGTGCCAGCAGCTTAATAACATCGGGGTCCGAGGAGTTCTTC. This codes for CASSLITSGSEEFF.

V gene TRBV6-5 combines with J gene TRBJ2-7; D possibly corresponds to TRBD1 (6 bases). Trimming removed 2 bases at V and 4 bases at J, with 12 bases between. The CDR3 is 14 amino acids. The germline gives CDR1 MNHEY, CDR2 SVGAGI. CDR3 nucleotide sequence: TGTGCCAGCAGTTACGTTGGCAGGGGTTACGAGCAGTACTTC. This sequence encodes CASSYVGRGYEQYF.

This clone was counted a single time. J is TRBJ2-7 and V is TRBV18, with 11 bases fitting TRBD2. The trim removed 3 bases at V and 5 bases at J, leaving 6 bases unmatched. Per germline, CDR1 KGHSH and CDR2 LQKENI. The CDR3 runs 15 residues. The CDR3 region has the DNA TGTGCCAGCTCACCTGTAGCGGGAGGGTACGACGAGCAGTACTTC. Translating gives CASSPVAGGYDEQYF.

This clone was seen a handful of times. This chain connects TRBV28 to TRBJ2-1; TRBD1 matches at 10 bases. CDR3 length: 14 residues. The V gene's germline CDR1 is MDHEN and CDR2 SYDVKM. The trim removed 6 bases at V and 7 bases at J, leaving 6 bases unmatched. CDR3 DNA sequence: TGTGCCAGCAGACAACCGGGACAGGGGAATGAGCAGTTCTTC. This codes for CASRQPGQGNEQFF.

This clone was seen only once. The V gene is TRBV6-4, the J gene TRBJ2-7, with D perhaps matching TRBD2 (6 bases). CDR3 size: 16 residues. V lost 0 bases, J lost 2 bases, and 14 bases lay in between. Germline V gives CDR1 MRHNA, CDR2 SNTAGT. CDR3 DNA sequence: TGTGCCAGCAGTGACTCGATTTTGGGACTTCCCTACGAGCAGTACTTC. It specifies CASSDSILGLPYEQYF.

The rearrangement uses TRBV7-9 and TRBJ2-5; 10 nucleotides match TRBD2. The V gene end was trimmed by 0 bases and the J gene end by 4 bases; junction bases not matched to a gene: 5. This CDR3 has 16 residues. Germline CDR1 SEHNR, CDR2 FQNEAQ (reference sequence). CDR3 DNA: TGTGCCAGCAGCTTAGCGCCTAGCGGGAGAGTAGAGACCCAGTACTTC. Residues: CASSLAPSGRVETQYF.

This chain links TRBV29-1 with TRBJ2-2; 9 bases align to TRBD2. CDR1 SQVTM and CDR2 ANQGSEA come from the germline V gene. CDR3 length equals 14 residues. V lost 7 bases to trimming and J lost 2 bases; unmatched junction nucleotides: 5. In DNA form, the CDR3 reads TGCAGCGCTATAGCGGGAGCTAACACCGGGGAGCTGTTTTTT. Translated: CSAIAGANTGELFF.

The chain carries TRBV19 and TRBJ1-2, with TRBD1 matching 7 bases. The trim removed 4 bases at V and 0 bases at J, leaving 2 bases unmatched. This CDR3 has 14 amino acids. Germline V gene sequence: CDR1 LNHDA, CDR2 SQIVND (reference sequence). CDR3 loop: CASSRDSANYGYTF. CDR3 nucleotide sequence: TGTGCCAGTAGTAGGGACAGTGCTAACTATGGCTACACCTTC. The full variable domain, in which reference TRBV19 and TRBJ1-2 provide the parts outside the CDR3, is DGGITQSPKYLFRKEGQNVTLSCEQNLNHDAMYWYRQDPGQGLRLIYYSQIVNDFQKGDIAEGYSVSREKKESFPLTVTSAQKNPTAFYLCASSRDSANYGYTFGSGTRLTVV.

This sequence joins TRBV20-1 and TRBJ2-1; a possible D gene is TRBD2 (5 bases). CDR1 and CDR2 from the germline V gene are DFQATT and SNEGSKA (reference sequence). The CDR3 is 10 residues long. The CDR3 is CIPSGGEQFF. In DNA, the CDR3 is TGCATTCCGAGCGGCGGTGAGCAGTTCTTC.

The chain couples TRBV7-9 to TRBJ1-1; 9 nucleotides align to TRBD1. V lost 5 bases to trimming and J lost 4 bases; unmatched junction nucleotides: 5. CDR1 SEHNR and CDR2 FQNEAQ come from the germline V gene (reference sequence). This CDR3 is built from 14 residues. For the CDR3, the DNA is TGTGCCAGCAGCGTCCTGACAGGGGGCACTGAAGCTTTCTTT. Translated: CASSVLTGGTEAFF.

Written as DNA, the CDR3 is TGTGCCAGCTCACCAGGACTAGCGGGAGGCAATGAGCAGTTCTTC. This gives the protein CASSPGLAGGNEQFF. This rearrangement joins TRBV18 to TRBJ2-1; 14 nucleotides align to TRBD2. In germline, CDR1 is KGHSH, CDR2 LQKENI. The CDR3 spans 15 residues. J lost 6 bases, V lost 2 bases, and 0 bases had no gene match.

The rearrangement links TRBV6-5 to TRBJ1-5; 8 positions match TRBD1. V lost 8 bases and J lost 7; bases outside the gene matches: 10. Germline lookup yields CDR1 MNHEY and CDR2 SVGAGI. The length of the CDR3 is 14 residues. CDR3 residues: CASYWKQGGQPQHF. CDR3 nucleotide sequence: TGTGCCAGCTACTGGAAACAGGGGGGGCAGCCCCAGCATTTT.